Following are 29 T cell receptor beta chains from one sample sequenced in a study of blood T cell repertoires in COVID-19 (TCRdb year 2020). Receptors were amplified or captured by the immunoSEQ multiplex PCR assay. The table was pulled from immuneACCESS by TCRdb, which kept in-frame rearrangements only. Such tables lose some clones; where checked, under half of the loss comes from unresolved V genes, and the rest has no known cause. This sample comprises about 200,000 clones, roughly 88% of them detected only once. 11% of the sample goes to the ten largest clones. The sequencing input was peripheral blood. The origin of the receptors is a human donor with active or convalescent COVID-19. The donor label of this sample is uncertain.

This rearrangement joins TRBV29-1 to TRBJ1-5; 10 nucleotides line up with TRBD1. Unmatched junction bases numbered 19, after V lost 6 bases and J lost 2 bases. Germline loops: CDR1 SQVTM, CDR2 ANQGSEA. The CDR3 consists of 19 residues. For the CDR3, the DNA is TGCAGCGTCCTGGAGCCGACAGGGGGCGGGGGATGGGGCAATCAGCCCCAGCATTTT. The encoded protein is CSVLEPTGGGGWGNQPQHF. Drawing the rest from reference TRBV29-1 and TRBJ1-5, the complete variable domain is SAVISQKPSRDICQRGTSLTIQCQVDSQVTMMFWYRQQPGQSLTLIATANQGSEATYESGFVIDKFPISRPNLTFSTLTVSNMSPEDSSIYLCSVLEPTGGGGWGNQPQHFGDGTRLSIL.

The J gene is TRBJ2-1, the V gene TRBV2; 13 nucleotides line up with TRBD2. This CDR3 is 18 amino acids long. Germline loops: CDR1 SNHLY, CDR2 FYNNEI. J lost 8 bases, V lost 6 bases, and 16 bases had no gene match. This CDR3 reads CASRPTRLAGGGVDEQFF. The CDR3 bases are TGTGCCAGCAGGCCGACCAGACTAGCGGGAGGCGGTGTGGATGAGCAGTTCTTC.

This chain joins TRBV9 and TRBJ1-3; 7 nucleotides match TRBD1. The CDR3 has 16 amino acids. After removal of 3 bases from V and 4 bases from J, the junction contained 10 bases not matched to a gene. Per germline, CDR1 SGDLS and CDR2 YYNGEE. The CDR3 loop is CASSAAFGTAGNTIYF. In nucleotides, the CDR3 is TGTGCCAGCAGCGCAGCCTTTGGGACAGCCGGAAACACCATATATTTT.

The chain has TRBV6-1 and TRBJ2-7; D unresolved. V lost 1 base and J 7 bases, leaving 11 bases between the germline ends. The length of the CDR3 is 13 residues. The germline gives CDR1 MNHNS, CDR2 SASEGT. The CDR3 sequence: CASSEEVRDEQYF. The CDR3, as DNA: TGTGCCAGCAGTGAAGAAGTGCGTGATGAGCAGTACTTC.

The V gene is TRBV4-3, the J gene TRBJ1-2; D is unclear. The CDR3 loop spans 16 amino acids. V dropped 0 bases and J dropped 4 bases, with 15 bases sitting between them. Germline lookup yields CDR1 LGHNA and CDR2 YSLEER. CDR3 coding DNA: TGCGCCAGCAGCCAAGAATATGAACCCCTGAGCTATGGCTACACCTTC. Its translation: CASSQEYEPLSYGYTF.

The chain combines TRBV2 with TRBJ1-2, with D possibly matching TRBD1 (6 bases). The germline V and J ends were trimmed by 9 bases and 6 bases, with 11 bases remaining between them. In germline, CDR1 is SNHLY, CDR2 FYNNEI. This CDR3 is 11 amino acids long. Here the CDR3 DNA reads TGTGCCAGAAGGGACATCGATGGCTACACCTTC. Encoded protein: CARRDIDGYTF.

Here the CDR3 DNA reads TGTGCCAGCAGCCCCGTGATGGGTAGCTCTCAGACCCAGTACTTC. The encoded protein is CASSPVMGSSQTQYF. V usage is TRBV7-2 and J usage is TRBJ2-5; D unresolved. V was trimmed by 5 bases and J by 6 bases, leaving 19 bases between them. The CDR3 consists of 15 residues. Germline values: CDR1 SGHTA, CDR2 FQGNSA.

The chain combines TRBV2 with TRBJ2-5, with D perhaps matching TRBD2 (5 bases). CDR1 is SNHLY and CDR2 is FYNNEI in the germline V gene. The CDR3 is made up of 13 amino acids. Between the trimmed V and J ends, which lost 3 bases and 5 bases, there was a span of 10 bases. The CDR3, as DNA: TGTGCCAGCAGTGACCTCAGAGGGGAGACCCAGTACTTC. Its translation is CASSDLRGETQYF.

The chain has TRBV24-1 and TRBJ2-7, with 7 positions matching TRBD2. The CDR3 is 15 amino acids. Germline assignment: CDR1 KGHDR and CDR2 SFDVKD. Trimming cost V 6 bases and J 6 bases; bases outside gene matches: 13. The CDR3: CATSRAAGIPCEQYF. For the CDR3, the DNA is TGTGCCACCAGTAGGGCAGCGGGGATCCCCTGCGAGCAGTACTTC.

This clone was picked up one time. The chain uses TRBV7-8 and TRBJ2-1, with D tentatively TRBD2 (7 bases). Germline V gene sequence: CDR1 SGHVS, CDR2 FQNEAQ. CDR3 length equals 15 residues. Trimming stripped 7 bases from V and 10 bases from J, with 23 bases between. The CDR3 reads CASNHQGRARGEQFF. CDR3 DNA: TGTGCCAGCAACCATCAGGGGAGGGCCAGGGGAGAGCAGTTCTTC. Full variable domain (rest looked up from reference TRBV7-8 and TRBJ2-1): GAGVSQSPRYKVAKRGQDVALRCDPISGHVSLFWYQQALGQGPEFLTYFQNEAQLDKSGLPSDRFFAERPEGSVSTLKIQRTQQEDSAVYLCASNHQGRARGEQFFGPGTRLTVL.

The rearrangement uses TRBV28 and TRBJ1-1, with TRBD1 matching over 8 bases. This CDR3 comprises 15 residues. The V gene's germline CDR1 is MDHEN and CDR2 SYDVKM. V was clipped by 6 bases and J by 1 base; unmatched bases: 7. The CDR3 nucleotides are TGTGCCAGCAGCGCTCCCGGGACAGGGAACACTGAAGCTTTCTTT. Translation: CASSAPGTGNTEAFF.

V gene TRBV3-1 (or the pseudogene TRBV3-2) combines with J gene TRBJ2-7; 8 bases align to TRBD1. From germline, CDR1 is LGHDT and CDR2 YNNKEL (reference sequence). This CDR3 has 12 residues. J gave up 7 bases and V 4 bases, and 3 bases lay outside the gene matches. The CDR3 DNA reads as TGTGCCAGCAGCCCACAGGGGGGAGAGCAGTACTTC. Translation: CASSPQGGEQYF.

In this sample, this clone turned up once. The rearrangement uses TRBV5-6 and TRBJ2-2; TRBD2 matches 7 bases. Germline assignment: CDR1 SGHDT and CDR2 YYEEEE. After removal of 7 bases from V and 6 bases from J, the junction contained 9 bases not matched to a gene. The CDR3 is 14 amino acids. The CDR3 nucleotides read TGTGCCAGCCCCGGGACTACACTTTCCGGGGAGCTGTTTTTT. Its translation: CASPGTTLSGELFF.

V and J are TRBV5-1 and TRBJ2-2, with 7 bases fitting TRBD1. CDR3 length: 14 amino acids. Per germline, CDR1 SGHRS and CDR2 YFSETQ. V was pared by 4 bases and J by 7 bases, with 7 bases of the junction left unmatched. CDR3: CASSRGTAGGELFF. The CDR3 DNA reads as TGCGCCAGCAGCCGAGGGACAGCCGGCGGGGAGCTGTTTTTT.

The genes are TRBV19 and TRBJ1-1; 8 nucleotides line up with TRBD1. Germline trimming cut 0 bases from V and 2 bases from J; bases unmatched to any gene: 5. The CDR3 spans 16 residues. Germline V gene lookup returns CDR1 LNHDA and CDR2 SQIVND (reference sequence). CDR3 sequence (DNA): TGTGCCAGTAGTATAGATCGTGACAGGGGAAACACTGAAGCTTTCTTT. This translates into CASSIDRDRGNTEAFF.

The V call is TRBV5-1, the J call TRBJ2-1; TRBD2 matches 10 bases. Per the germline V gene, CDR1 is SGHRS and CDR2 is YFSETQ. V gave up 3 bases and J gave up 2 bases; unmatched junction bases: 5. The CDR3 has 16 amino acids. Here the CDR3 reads CASSWNSGRTYNEQFF. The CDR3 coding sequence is TGCGCCAGCAGCTGGAATAGCGGGAGGACCTACAATGAGCAGTTCTTC.

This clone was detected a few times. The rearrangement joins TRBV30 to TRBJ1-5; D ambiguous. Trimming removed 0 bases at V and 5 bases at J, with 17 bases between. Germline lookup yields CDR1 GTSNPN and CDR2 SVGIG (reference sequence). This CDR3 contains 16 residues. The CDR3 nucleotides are TGTGCCTGGAGTGTTAGGCAGACAAGCGGGGATCAGCCCCAGCATTTT. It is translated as CAWSVRQTSGDQPQHF.

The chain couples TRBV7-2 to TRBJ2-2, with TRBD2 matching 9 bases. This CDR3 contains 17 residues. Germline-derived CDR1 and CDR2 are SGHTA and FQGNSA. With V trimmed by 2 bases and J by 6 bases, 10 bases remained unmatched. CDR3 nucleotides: TGTGCCAGCAGCTTAATGAATGCGGGGGGGCACGCCGGGGAGCTGTTTTTT. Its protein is CASSLMNAGGHAGELFF.

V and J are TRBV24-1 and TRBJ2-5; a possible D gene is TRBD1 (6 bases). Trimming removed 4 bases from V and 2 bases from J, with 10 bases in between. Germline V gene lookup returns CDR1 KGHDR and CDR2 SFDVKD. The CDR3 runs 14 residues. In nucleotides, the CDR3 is TGTGCCACCAGTGACCCACAGGGTCAAGAGACCCAGTACTTC. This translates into CATSDPQGQETQYF.

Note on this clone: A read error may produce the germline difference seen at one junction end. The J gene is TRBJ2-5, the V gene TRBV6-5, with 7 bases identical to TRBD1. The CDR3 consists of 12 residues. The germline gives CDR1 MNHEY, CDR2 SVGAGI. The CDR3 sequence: CASSYSKGQWNF. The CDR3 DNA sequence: TGTGCCAGCAGTTACTCGAAGGGACAGTGGAACTTC.

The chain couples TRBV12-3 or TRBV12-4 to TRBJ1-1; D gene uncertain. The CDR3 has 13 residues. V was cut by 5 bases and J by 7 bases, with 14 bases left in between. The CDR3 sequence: CASSQDGVGEAFF. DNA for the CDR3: TGTGCCAGCAGTCAAGACGGGGTGGGTGAAGCTTTCTTT.

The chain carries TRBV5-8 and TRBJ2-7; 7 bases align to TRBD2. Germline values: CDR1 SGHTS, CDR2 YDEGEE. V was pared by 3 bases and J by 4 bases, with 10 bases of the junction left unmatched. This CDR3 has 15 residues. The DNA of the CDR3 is TGTGCCAGCAGCTCCGGGACTACCCCCGAGTACGAGCAGTACTTC. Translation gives CASSSGTTPEYEQYF.

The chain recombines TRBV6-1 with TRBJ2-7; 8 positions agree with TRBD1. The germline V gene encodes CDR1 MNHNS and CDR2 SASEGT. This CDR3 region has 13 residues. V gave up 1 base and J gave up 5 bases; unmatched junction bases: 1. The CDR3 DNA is TGTGCCAGCAGTGAAGACAGGGGGGACGAGCAGTACTTC. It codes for CASSEDRGDEQYF.

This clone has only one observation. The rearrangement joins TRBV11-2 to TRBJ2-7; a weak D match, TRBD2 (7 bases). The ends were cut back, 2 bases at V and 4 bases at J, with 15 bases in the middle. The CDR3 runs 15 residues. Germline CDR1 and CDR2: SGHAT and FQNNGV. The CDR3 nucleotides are TGTGCCAGCAGCTTAATAGGGGGGCGGGAGTACGAGCAGTACTTC. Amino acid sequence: CASSLIGGREYEQYF.

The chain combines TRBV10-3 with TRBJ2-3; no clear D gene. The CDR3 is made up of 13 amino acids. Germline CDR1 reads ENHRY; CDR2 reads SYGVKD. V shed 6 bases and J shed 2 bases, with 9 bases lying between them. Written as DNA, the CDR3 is TGTGCCATCAGAGAGGTCCTCACAGATACGCAGTATTTT. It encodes CAIREVLTDTQYF.

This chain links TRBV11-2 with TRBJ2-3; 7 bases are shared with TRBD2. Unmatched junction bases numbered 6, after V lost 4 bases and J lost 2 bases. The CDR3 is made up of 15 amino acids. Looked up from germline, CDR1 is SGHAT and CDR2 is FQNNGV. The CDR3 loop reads CASSSRAGNTDTQYF. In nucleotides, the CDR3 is TGTGCCAGCAGCTCAAGAGCGGGGAACACAGATACGCAGTATTTT.

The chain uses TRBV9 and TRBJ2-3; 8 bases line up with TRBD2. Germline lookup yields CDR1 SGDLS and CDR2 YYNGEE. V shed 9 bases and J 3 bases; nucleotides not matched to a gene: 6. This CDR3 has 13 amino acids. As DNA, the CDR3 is TGTGCCACACAGCGGGGGAATACAGATACGCAGTATTTT. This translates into CATQRGNTDTQYF.

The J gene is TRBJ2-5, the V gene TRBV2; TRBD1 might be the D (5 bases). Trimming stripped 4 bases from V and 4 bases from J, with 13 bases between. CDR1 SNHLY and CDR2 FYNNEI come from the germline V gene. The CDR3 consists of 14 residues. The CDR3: CASSAVGRGETQYF. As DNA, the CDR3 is TGTGCCAGCAGTGCGGTGGGGCGAGGAGAGACCCAGTACTTC.

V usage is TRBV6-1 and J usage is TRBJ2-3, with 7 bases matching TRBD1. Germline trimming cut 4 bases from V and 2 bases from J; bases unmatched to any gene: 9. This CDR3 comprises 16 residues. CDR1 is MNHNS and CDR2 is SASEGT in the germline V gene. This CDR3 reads CASSVEPGQPTDTQYF. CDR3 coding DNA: TGTGCCAGCAGTGTGGAACCGGGACAGCCCACAGATACGCAGTATTTT.